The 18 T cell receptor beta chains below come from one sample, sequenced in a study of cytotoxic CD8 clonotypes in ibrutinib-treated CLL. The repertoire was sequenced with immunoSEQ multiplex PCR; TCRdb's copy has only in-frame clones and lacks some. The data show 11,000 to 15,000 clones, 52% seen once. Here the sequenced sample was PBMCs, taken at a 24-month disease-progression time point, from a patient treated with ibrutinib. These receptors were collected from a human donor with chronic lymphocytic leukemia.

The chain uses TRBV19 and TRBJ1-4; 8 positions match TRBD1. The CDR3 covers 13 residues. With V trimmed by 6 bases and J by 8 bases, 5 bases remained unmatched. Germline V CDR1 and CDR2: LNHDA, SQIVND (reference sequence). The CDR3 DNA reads TGTGCCAGTAGCTATACAGGGGGAGAAAAACTGTTTTTT. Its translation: CASSYTGGEKLFF.

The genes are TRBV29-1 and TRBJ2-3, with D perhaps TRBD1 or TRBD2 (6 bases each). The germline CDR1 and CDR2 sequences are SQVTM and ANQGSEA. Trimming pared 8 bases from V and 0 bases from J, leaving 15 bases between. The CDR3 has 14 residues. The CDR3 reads CSTQGGISTDTQYF. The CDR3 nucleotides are TGCAGCACCCAAGGGGGGATTAGCACAGATACGCAGTATTTT.

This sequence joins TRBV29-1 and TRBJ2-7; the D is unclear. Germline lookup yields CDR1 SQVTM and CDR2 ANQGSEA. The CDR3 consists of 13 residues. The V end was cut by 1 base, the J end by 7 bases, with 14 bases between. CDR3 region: CSVEGQLFREQYF. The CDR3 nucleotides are TGCAGCGTTGAAGGCCAGTTGTTTCGGGAGCAGTACTTC.

This CDR3 is CASSGLTGREQPQHF. CDR3 DNA: TGTGCCAGCAGTGGTCTGACAGGGCGGGAGCAGCCCCAGCATTTT. V usage is TRBV6-1 and J usage is TRBJ1-5; 7 bases align to TRBD1. There are 15 residues in the CDR3. After removal of 4 bases from V and 7 bases from J, the junction contained 10 bases not matched to a gene. Germline lookup yields CDR1 MNHNS and CDR2 SASEGT.

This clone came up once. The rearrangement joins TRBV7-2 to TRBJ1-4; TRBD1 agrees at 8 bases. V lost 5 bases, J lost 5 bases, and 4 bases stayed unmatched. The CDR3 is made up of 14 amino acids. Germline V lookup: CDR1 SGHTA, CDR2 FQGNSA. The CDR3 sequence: CASSGWTGNEKLFF. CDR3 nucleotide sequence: TGTGCCAGCAGCGGGTGGACAGGGAATGAAAAACTGTTTTTT. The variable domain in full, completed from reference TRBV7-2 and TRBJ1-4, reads GAGVSQSPSNKVTEKGKDVELRCDPISGHTALYWYRQSLGQGLEFLIYFQGNSAPDKSGLPSDRFSAERTGGSVSTLTIQRTQQEDSAVYLCASSGWTGNEKLFFGSGTQLSVL.

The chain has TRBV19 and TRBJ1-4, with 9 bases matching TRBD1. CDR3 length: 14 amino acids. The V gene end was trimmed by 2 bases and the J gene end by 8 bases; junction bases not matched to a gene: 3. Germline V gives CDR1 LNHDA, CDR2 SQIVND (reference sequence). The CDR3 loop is CASSIWTGEEKLFF. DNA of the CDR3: TGTGCCAGTAGTATATGGACAGGGGAAGAAAAACTGTTTTTT.

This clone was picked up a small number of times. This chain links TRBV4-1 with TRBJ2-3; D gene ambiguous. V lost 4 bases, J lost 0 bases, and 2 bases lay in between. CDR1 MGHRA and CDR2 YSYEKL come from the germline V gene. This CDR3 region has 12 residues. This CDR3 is CASSLSTDTQYF. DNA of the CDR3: TGCGCCAGCAGCCTTAGCACAGATACGCAGTATTTT.

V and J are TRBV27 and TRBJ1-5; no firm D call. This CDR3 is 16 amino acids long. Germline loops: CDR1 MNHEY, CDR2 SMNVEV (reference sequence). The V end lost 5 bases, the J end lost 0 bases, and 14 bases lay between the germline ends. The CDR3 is CASSGRRATSNQPQHF. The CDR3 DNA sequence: TGTGCCAGCAGTGGGAGACGGGCTACTAGCAATCAGCCCCAGCATTTT.

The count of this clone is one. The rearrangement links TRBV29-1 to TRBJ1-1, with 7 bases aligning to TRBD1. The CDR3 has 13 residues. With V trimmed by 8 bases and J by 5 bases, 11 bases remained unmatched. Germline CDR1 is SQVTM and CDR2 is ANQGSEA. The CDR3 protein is CSMETGIVTEAFF. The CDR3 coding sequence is TGCAGCATGGAGACAGGGATTGTGACTGAAGCTTTCTTT.

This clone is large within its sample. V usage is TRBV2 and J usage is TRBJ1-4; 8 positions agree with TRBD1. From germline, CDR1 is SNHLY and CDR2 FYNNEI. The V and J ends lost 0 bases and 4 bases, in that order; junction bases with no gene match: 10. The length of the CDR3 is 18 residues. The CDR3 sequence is CASSEARIGTGLNEKLFF. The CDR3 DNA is TGTGCCAGCAGTGAAGCGCGTATTGGGACAGGCCTTAATGAAAAACTGTTTTTT.

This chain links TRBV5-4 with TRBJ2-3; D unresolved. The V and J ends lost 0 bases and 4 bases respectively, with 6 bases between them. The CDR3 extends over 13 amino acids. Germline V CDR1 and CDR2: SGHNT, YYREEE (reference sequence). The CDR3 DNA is TGTGCCAGCAGCTTGGGGCGTTCAGATACGCAGTATTTT. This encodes CASSLGRSDTQYF.

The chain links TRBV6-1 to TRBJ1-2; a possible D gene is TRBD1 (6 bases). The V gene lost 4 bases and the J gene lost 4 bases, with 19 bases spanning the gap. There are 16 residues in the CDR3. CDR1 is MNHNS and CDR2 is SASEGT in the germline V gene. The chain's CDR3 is CASSGVGHPRGYGYTF. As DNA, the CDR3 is TGTGCCAGCAGTGGAGTGGGACACCCTAGGGGCTATGGCTACACCTTC.

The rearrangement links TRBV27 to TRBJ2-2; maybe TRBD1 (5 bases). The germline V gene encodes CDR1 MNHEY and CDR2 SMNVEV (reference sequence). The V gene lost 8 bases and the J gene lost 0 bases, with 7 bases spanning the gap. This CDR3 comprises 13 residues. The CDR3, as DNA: TGTGCCAGCCGACAGCCGAACACCGGGGAGCTGTTTTTT. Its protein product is CASRQPNTGELFF.

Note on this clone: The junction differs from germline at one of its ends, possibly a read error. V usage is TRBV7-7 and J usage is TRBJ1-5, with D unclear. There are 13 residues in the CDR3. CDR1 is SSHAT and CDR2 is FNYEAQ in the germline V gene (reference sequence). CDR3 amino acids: CASSLNSNQPQHF. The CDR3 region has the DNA TGTGCTAGCAGCCTCAATAGCAATCAGCCCCAGCATTTT. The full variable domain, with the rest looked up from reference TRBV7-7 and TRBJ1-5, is GAGVSQSPRYKVTKRGQDVTLRCDPISSHATLYWYQQALGQGPEFLTYFNYEAQPDKSGLPSDRFSAERPEGSISTLTIQRTEQRDSAMYRCASSLNSNQPQHFGDGTRLSIL.

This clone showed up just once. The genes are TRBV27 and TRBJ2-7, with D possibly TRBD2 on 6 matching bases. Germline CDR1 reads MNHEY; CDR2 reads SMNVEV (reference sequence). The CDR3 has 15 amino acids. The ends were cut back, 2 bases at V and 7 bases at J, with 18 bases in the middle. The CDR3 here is CASSLVWGVFGEQYF. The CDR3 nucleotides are TGTGCCAGCAGTTTAGTGTGGGGGGTATTTGGGGAGCAGTACTTC.

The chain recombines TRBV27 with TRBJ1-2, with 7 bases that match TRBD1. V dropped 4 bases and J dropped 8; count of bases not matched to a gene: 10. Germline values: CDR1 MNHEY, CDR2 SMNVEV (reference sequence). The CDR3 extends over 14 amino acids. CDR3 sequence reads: CASSSYGTVRGYTF. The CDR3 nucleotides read TGTGCCAGCAGTTCTTATGGGACAGTTCGGGGCTACACCTTC.

The CDR3 coding sequence is TGCAGTGCCGACAAGGTTACTGAAGCTTTCTTT. It encodes CSADKVTEAFF. The rearrangement joins TRBV20-1 to TRBJ1-1, with no clear D. CDR3 length: 11 amino acids. The germline CDR1 and CDR2 sequences are DFQATT and SNEGSKA (reference sequence). V was trimmed by 6 bases and J by 5 bases, leaving 10 bases between them.

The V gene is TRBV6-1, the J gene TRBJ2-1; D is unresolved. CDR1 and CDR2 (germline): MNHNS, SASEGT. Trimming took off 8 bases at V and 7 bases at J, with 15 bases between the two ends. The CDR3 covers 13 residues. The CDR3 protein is CASFDINRNEQFF. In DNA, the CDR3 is TGTGCCAGCTTCGACATAAACCGGAATGAGCAGTTCTTC.